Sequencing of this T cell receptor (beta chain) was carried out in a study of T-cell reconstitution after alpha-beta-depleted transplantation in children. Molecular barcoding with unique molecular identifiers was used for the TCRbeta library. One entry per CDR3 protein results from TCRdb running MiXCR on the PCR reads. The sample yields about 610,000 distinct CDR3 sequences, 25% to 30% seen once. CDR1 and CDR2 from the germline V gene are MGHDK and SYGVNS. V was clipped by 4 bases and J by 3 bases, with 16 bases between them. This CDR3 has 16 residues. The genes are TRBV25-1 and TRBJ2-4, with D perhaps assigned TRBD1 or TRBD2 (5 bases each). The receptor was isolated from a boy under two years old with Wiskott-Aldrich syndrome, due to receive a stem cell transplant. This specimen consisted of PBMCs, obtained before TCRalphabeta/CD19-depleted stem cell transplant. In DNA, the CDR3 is TGTGCCAGCAGTGGTGTAGAGGGGAGTGGCAAAAACATTCAGTACTTC. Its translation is CASSGVEGSGKNIQYF.